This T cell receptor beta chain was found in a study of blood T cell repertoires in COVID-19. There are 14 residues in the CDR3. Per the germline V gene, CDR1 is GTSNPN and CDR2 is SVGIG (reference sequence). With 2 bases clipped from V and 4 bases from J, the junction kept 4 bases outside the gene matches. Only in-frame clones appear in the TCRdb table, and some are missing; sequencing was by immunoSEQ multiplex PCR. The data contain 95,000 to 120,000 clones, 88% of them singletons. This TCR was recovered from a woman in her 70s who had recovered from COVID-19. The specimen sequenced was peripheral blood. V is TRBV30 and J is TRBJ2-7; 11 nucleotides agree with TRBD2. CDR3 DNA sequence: TGTGCCTGGAGTCCCCTAGCGGGGGGTTACGAGCAGTACTTC. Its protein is CAWSPLAGGYEQYF.